This TCR beta chain stems from a study of technical replicates of blood from several donors (dated by TCRdb to the late 2010s). The CDR3 numbers 12 residues from cysteine through phenylalanine. The sequence is cut down to CDR3 DNA, 36 bases in frame from base 1. Trimming accounts for 8 bases at V and 3 bases at J, while the number of junction bases matched to no gene is 1. Taken from the germline V gene, the CDR1 and CDR2 loops are SQVTM and ANQGSEA. Receptor amplification or capture employed the immunoSEQ multiplex PCR assay. TCRdb re-hosts the immuneACCESS table, in-frame sequences only. Its copies lack some clones; in the studies checked, an unresolved V gene accounts for under half of them, and the cause for the rest is not known. Counted in this sample were approximately 97,000 clones; about 95% of them appeared once. The ten largest account for approximately 0.37% of the sample. Comment on this clone: It lacks a known antigen. Base qualities are not recorded, but no much larger clone differs from it by a single base.

The TCR originated in a human donor in good health. Sequencing was done on a sample of T cells isolated from PBMCs. The rearrangement combines TRBV29-1 with TRBJ2-1, and 10 junctional nucleotides match TRBD2. CDR3 protein: CSLAGGYNEQFF. The DNA sequence is given as TGCAGCTTAGCGGGAGGCTACAATGAGCAGTTCTTC.